This is a list of T cell receptor beta chains from one sample in a study of immune evolution from preneoplasia to lung adenocarcinoma. Clones were read by immunoSEQ multiplex PCR, and TCRdb kept only the in-frame ones, dropping some. The table records 5,000 to 6,000 clones, roughly 75% of them present only once. The sample comprised FFPE minimally invasive lung adenocarcinoma tissue. Every receptor here comes from a person aged 55-79 years with lung adenocarcinoma. The CDR3 runs from the conserved cysteine through the conserved F or W.

v_call cdr3_aa
TRBV9 CASSAQQGMLGYTF
TRBV7-6 CASSLGIGPRGEQFF
TRBV27 CASSLSGVGLAGVRTPRTDTQYF
TRBV2 CASSDMRGTGRSGEQFF
TRBV29-1 CSGAASQETQYF
TRBV18 CASSPRGAANEKLFF
TRBV5-1 CASSLVSGSGYEQYF
TRBV19 CASSRATDTQYF
TRBV6-6 CASMLAGVNTEAFF
TRBV5-6 CASSLAGLAEQETQYF
TRBV6-1 CASSGGTSGSETQYF
TRBV2 CASSEAGLLEQYF
TRBV4-2 CASSQAASGRDAYNEQFF
TRBV11-2 CASSLVRLGREGVYEQYF
TRBV7-3 CASSKYRVTEQFF
TRBV29-1 CSVGGTGANVLTF